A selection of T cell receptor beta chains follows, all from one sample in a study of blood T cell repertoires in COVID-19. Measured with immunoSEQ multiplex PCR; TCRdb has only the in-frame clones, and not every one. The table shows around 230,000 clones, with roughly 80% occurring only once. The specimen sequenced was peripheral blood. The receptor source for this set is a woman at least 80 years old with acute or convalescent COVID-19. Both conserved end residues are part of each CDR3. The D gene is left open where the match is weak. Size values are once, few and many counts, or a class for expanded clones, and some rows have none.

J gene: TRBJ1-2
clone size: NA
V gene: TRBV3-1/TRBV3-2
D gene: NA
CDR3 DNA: TGTGCCAGCAGCCAAGTCCTCTCTAACTATGGCTACACCTTC
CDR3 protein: CASSQVLSNYGYTF

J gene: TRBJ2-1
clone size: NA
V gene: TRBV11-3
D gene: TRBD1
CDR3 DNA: TGTGCCAGCAGCTTAGACCCGACAGGGCGGCAGTTCTTC
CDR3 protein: CASSLDPTGRQFF

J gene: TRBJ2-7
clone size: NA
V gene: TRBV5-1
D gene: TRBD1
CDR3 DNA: TGCGCCAGCAGCTGGGGGACAGGCCGCTACGAGCAGTACTTC
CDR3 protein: CASSWGTGRYEQYF

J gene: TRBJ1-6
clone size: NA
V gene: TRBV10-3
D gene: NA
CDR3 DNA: TGTGCCGCCCAGGGTTCCTATAATTCACCCCTCCACTTT
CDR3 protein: CAAQGSYNSPLHF

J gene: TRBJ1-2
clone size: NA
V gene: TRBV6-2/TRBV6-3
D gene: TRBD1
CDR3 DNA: TGTGCCAGCAGCGACACAGGGGGCAACGACTATGGCTACACCTTC
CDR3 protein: CASSDTGGNDYGYTF

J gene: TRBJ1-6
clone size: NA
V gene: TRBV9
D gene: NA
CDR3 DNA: TGTGCCAGCAGCGTAGAGACCGGAGGGACGAACCGGAATTCACCCCTCCACTTT
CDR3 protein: CASSVETGGTNRNSPLHF

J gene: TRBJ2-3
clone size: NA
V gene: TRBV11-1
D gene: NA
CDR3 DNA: TGTGCCAGCAGCTTAGAGTGGTCAGGCGATACGCAGTATTTT
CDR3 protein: CASSLEWSGDTQYF

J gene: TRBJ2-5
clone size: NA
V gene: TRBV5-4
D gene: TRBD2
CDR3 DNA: TGTGCCAGCAGCTCCCCAACTAGCGGGGGAGTGGAGACCCAGCACTTC
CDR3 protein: CASSSPTSGGVETQHF

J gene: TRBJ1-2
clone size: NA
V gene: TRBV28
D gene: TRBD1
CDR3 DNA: TGTGCCAGCAGTTCTGGGACAGACGGTGGCTACACCTTC
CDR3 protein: CASSSGTDGGYTF

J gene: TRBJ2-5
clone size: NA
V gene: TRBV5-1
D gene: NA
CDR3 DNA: TGCGCCAGCAGCTTGGTCGGAGTGTTAGAGACCCAGTACTTC
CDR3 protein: CASSLVGVLETQYF

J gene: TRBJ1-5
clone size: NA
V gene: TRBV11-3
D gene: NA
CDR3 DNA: TGTGCCAGCAGCTTAAAGCGAGAAGGTTATCAGCCCCAGCATTTT
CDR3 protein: CASSLKREGYQPQHF

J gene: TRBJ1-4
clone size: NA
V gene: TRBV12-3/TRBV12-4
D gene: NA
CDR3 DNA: TGTGCCAGCAGCCGAGACAGTAATGAAAAACTGTTTTTT
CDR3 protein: CASSRDSNEKLFF

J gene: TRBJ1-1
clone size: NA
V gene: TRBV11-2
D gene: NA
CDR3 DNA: TGTGCCAGCAGCTTAGATCTCCCGGGGGTTGGCACTGAAGCTTTCTTT
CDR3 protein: CASSLDLPGVGTEAFF

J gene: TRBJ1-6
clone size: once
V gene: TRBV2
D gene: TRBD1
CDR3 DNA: TGTGCCAGCGGGGGACAGGCCGTCGCACCCCTCCACTTT
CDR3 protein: CASGGQAVAPLHF

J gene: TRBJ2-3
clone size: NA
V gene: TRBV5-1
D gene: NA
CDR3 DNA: TGCGCCAGCAGCTCATCGACAGAGACCACAGATACGCAGTATTTT
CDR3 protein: CASSSSTETTDTQYF

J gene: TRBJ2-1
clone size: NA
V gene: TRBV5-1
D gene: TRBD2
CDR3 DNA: TGCGCCAGCAGCTTGGGACTAGCGGGGATCAATGAGCAGTTCTTC
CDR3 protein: CASSLGLAGINEQFF

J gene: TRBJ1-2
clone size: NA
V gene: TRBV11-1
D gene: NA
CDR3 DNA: TGTGCCAGCAGCTTAGCGGGGGCGCGGTATGGCTACACCTTC
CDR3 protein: CASSLAGARYGYTF

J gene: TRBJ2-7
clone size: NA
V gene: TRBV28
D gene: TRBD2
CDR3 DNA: TGTGCCAGCAGTTTATCCCCTTGGACTAGCGGGAGCTCCTACGAGCAGTACTTC
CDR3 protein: CASSLSPWTSGSSYEQYF

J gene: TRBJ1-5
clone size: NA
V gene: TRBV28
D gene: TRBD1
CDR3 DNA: TGTGCCAGCAGTTTTCCAACAGGGGGCGGTTATCAGCCCCAGCATTTT
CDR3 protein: CASSFPTGGGYQPQHF

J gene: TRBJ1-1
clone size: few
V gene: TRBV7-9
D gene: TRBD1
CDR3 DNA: TGTGCCAGCAGCTTACAGGGGGCTGGCACTGAAGCTTTCTTT
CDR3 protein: CASSLQGAGTEAFF

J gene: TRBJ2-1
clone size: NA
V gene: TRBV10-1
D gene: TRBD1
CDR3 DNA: TGCGCCAGAACCCTACAGGGGGCAAGGAATGAGCAGTTCTTC
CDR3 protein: CARTLQGARNEQFF

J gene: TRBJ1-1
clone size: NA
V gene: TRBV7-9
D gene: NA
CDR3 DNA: TGTGCCAGCAGCTTAGGAGGAGGTGAAGCTTTCTTT
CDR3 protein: CASSLGGGEAFF

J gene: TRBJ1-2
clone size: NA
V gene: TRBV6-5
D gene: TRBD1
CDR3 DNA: TGTGCCAGCAGTTACACCCGTTCCGGGACAGGGCTTGGCTACACCTTC
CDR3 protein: CASSYTRSGTGLGYTF

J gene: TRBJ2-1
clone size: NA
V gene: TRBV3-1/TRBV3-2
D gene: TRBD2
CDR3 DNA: TGTGCCAGCAGCCTAACTAGCGGGGGGCATAATGAGCAGTTCTTC
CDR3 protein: CASSLTSGGHNEQFF

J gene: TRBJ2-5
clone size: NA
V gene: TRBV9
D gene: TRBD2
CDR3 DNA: TGTGCCAGCAGCGTGGGCCCACTAGCGCCTCAAGAGACCCAGTACTTC
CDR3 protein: CASSVGPLAPQETQYF

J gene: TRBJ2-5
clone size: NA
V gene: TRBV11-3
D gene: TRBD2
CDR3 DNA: TGTGCCAGCAGCTTCGGGGGACTACAAGAGACCCAGTACTTC
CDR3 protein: CASSFGGLQETQYF

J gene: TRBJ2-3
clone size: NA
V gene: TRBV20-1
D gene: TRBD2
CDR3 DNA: TGCAGTGCTAGTGCCCAGCGGGGGGTCAGTACGCAGTATTTT
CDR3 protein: CSASAQRGVSTQYF

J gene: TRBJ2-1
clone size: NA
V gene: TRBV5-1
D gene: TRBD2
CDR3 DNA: TGCGCCAGCAGGGAGGGGACTAGCGGGGGGGCGCATGAGCAGTTCTTC
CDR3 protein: CASREGTSGGAHEQFF

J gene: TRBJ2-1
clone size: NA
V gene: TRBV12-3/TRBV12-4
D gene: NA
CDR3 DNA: TGTGCCAGCAGTTTAGGCGCCTACAATGAGCAGTTCTTC
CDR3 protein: CASSLGAYNEQFF

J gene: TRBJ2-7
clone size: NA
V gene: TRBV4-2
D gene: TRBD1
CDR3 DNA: TGTGCCAGCAGCCATTCCCGGACAGGGGGCAAGTACGAGCAGTACTTC
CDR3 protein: CASSHSRTGGKYEQYF

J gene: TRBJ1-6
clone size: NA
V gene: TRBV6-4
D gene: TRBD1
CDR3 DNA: TGTGCCAGCAGCGCATCTCAGGGGGCTAATTCACCCCTCCACTTT
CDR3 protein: CASSASQGANSPLHF

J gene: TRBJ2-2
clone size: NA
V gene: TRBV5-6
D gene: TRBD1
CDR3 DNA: TGTGCCAGCAGCTTAACAGGGGGGCCGAACACCGGGGAGCTGTTTTTT
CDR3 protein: CASSLTGGPNTGELFF

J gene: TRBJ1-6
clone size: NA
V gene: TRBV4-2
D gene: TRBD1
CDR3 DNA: TGTGCCAGCAGCCAAGATGGGACAGGGGCCAATAATTCACCCCTCCACTTT
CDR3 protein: CASSQDGTGANNSPLHF

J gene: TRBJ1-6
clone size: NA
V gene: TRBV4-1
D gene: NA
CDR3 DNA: TGCGCCAGCAGCCAAGACGGGCAGGAGGATTCACCCCTCCACTTT
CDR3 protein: CASSQDGQEDSPLHF

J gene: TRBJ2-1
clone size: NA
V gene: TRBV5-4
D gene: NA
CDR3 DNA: TGTGCCAGCAGCTTGGGGGGGCGGGATGAGCAGTTCTTC
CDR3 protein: CASSLGGRDEQFF

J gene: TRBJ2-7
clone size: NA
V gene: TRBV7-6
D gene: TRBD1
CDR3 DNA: TGTGCCAGCAGCGCCGGACAGGGCCCCTACGAGCAGTACTTC
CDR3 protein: CASSAGQGPYEQYF

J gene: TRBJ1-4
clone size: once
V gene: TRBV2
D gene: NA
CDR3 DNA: TGTGCCAGCAGTGCAACTACAACTAATGAAAAACTGTTTTTT
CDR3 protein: CASSATTTNEKLFF

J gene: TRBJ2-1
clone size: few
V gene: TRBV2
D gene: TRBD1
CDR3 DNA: TGTGCCAGCAGTCTAATACAGGGACAGCGGCAGTTCTTC
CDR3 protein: CASSLIQGQRQFF